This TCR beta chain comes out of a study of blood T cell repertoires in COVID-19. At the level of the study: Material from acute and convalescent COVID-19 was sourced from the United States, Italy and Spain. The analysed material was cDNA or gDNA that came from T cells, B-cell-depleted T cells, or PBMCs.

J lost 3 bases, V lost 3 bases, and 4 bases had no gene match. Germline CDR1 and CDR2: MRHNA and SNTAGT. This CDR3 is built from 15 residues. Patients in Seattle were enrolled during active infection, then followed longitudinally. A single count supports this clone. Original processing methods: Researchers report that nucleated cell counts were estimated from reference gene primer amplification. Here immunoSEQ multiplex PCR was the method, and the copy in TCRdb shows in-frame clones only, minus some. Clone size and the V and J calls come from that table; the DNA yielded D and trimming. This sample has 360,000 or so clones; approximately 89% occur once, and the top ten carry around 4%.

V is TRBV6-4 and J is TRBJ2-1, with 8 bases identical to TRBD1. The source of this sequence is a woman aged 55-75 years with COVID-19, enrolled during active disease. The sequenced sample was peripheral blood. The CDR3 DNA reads TGTGCCAGCAGTGAGGGACAGGCCTACTACAATGAGCAGTTCTTC. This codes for CASSEGQAYYNEQFF.